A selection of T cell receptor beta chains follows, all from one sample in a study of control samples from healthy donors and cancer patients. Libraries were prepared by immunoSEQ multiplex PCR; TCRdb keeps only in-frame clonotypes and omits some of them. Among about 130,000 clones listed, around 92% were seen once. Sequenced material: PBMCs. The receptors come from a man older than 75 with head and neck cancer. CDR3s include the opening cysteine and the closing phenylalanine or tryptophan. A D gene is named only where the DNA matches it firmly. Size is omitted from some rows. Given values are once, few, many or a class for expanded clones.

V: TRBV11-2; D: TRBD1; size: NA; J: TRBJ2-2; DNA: TGTGCCAGCAGCTTAGAGTTAGGGGGCATTTTGTCCGGGGAGCTGTTTTTT; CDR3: CASSLELGGILSGELFF
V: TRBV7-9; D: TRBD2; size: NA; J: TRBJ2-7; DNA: TGTGCCAGCAGCTTCCGACTAGCGGGAGAGGACGAGCAGTACTTC; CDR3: CASSFRLAGEDEQYF
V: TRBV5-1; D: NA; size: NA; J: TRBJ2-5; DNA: TGCGCCAGCAGCTTGGTGGAGACCCAGTACTTC; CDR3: CASSLVETQYF
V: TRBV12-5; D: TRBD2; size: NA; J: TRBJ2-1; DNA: TGTGCTAGTGGTTTGGTCGTCACTGGACTAGCGGGAGGGGGAGCCTACAATGAGCAGTTCTTC; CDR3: CASGLVVTGLAGGGAYNEQFF
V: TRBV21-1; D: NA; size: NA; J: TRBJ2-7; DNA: TGTGCCAGCAACCGGGACCGGGCGGCCTTC; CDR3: CASNRDRAAF
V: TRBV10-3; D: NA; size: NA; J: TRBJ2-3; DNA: TGTGCCATCAGTGGACAGCTTAGCACAGATACGCAGTATTTT; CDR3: CAISGQLSTDTQYF
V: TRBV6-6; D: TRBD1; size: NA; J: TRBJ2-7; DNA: TGTGCCAGCAGTGAGACAGGGGGCAACGAGCAGTACTTC; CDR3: CASSETGGNEQYF
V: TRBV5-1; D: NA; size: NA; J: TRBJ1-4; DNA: TGCGCCAGCAGCTTCGGGACATCTGAAAAACTGTTTTTT; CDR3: CASSFGTSEKLFF
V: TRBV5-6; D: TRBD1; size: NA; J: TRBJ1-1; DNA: TGTGCCAGCAGCTTGAGGGGGCCGGTTGAAGCTTTCTTT; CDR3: CASSLRGPVEAFF
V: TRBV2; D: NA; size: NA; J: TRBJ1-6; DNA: TGTGCCAGCAGTGACTGGGGTGTAAATTCACCCCTCCACTTT; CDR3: CASSDWGVNSPLHF
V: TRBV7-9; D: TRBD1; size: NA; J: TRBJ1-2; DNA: TGTGCCAGCAGCTTACGGACAGGCGGGGACTATGGCTACACCTTC; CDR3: CASSLRTGGDYGYTF
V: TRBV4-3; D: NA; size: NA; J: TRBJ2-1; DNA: TGCGCCAGCAGCCTTAGCACCAGCTCCTACAATGAGCAGTTCTTC; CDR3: CASSLSTSSYNEQFF
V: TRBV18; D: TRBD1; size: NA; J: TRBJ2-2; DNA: TGTGCCAGCTCCGGGATCGGGACAGGGAACACCGGGGAGCTGTTTTTT; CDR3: CASSGIGTGNTGELFF
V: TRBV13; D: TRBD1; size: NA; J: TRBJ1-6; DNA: TGTGCCAGCAGCTTGGGACAGGTCGGTTCACCCCTCCACTTT; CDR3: CASSLGQVGSPLHF
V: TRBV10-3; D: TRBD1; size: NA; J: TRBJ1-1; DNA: TGTGCCATCAGTGAGTGGGTGGGACAGGGGGGAACTGAAGCTTTCTTT; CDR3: CAISEWVGQGGTEAFF
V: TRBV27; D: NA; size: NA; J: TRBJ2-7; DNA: TGTGCCAGCAGTTTCTTTTTGACAGGTACCTACGAGCAGTACTTC; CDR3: CASSFFLTGTYEQYF
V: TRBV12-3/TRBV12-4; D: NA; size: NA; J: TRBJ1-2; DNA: TGTGCCAGCAACCGTGGGGACGGTCTTGGCTACACCTTC; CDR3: CASNRGDGLGYTF
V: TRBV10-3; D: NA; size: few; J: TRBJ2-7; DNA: TGTGCCATCAGTGTCGGGGTCTCCTCCTACGAGCAGTACTTC; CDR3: CAISVGVSSYEQYF
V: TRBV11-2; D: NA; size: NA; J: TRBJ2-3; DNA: TGTGCCAGCAGCTTAAGGCTCCACGGTACAGATACGCAGTATTTT; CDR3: CASSLRLHGTDTQYF
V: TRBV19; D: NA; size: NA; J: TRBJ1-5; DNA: TGTGCCAGTAGTGGTCAGGGCGCCAATCAGCCCCAGCATTTT; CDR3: CASSGQGANQPQHF
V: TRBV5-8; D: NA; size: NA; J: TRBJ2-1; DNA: TGTGCCAGCAGCTCCGAGAGGGGGACCTACAATGAGCAGTTCTTC; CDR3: CASSSERGTYNEQFF
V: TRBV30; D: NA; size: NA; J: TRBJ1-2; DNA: TGTGCCTGGAACCTTAAGGGGACGAACTATGGCTACACCTTC; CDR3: CAWNLKGTNYGYTF
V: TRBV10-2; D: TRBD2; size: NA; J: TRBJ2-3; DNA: TGCGCCAGCAAAACTAGCGGGGGATCGAGCACAGATACGCAGTATTTT; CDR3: CASKTSGGSSTDTQYF
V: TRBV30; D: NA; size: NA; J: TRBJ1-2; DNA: TGTGCCTGGAGTGTTCTGGATCGGGGTGGCTACACCTTC; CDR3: CAWSVLDRGGYTF
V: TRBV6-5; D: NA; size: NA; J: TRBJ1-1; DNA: TGTGCCAGCAGTTCTGACTTAGGCTTGAACACTGAAGCTTTCTTT; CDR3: CASSSDLGLNTEAFF
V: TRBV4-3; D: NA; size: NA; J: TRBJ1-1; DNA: TGCGCCAGCAGCCAAGAAAAGAACACTGAAGCTTTCTTT; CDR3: CASSQEKNTEAFF
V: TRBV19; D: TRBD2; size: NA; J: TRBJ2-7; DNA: TGTGCCAGTAGTAGGACTAGCGGGAGGGCCGGGTCCTACGAGCAGTACTTC; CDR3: CASSRTSGRAGSYEQYF
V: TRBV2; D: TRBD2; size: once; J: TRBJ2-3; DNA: TGTGCCAGCAGTGAAGAGGAGCGGGGGAGGGATACGCAGTATTTT; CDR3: CASSEEERGRDTQYF
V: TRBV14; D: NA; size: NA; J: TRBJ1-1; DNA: TGTGCCAGCAGCCGCCTACAGGGTGGCACTGAAGCTTTCTTT; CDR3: CASSRLQGGTEAFF
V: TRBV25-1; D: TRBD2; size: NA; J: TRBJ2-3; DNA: TGTGCCAGCAGTGACCCGGGACTAGCGGGGGGGTACACAGATACGCAGTATTTT; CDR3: CASSDPGLAGGYTDTQYF
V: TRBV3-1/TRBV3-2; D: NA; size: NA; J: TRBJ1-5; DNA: TGTGCCAGCAGCCAGGGAATTAATCAGCCCCAGCATTTT; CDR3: CASSQGINQPQHF
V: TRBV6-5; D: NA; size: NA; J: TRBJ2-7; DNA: TGTGCCTGCTCCGGGACAAGGTACGAGCAGTACTTC; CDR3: CACSGTRYEQYF
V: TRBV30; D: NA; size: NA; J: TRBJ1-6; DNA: TGTGCCTGGACTCTAGGGGGGGGCTCACCCAATAATTCACCCCTCCACTTT; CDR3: CAWTLGGGSPNNSPLHF
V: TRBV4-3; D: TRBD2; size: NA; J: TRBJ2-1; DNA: TGCGCCAGCAGCCAGGGAGCGGGAGGGGGATACAATGAGCAGTTCTTC; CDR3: CASSQGAGGGYNEQFF
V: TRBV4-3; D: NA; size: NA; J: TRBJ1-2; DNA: TGCGCCAGCAGCCAAGACGGCCATGGAGGCTACACCTTC; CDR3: CASSQDGHGGYTF
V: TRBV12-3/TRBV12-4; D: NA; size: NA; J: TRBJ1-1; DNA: TGTGCCAGCCGCCGGGCGGGAAACACTGAAGCTTTCTTT; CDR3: CASRRAGNTEAFF
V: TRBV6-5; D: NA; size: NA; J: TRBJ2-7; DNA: TGTGCCAGCAGTTACTCTTCGGGCCTCGGGCAGTACTTC; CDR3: CASSYSSGLGQYF
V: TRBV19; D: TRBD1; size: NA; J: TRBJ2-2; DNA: TGTGCCAGTAGCATGGACAGGGCGGGCACCGGGGAGCTGTTTTTT; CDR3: CASSMDRAGTGELFF
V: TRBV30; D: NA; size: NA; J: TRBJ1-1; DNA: TGTGCCTGGAGTCGAGGGGGGAGGAGTGAAGCTTTCTTT; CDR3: CAWSRGGRSEAFF
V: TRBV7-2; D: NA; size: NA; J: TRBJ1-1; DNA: TGTGCCAGCAGCTTAAAGCAGACTGAAGCTTTCTTT; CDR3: CASSLKQTEAFF
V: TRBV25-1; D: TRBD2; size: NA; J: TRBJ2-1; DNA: TGTGCCAGCAGTCAATTCAGGACTAGCGGGAGTACGGATGAGCAGTTCTTC; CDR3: CASSQFRTSGSTDEQFF
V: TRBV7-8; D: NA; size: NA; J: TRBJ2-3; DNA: TGTGCCAGCAGCTTTAGTTTCCGTAGGGGCATTGATACGCAGTATTTT; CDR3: CASSFSFRRGIDTQYF
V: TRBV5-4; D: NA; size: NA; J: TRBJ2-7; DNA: TGTGCCAGCAGCACCGGGACGGACTCCTACGAGCAGTACTTC; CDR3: CASSTGTDSYEQYF
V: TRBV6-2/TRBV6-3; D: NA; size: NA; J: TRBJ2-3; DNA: TGTGCCAGCAGTTACCGACTTAGCACAGATACGCAGTATTTT; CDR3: CASSYRLSTDTQYF
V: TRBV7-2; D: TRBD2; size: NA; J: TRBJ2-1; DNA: TGTGCCAGCAGCTCGCTAGCGGGGGACTACAATGAGCAGTTCTTC; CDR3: CASSSLAGDYNEQFF
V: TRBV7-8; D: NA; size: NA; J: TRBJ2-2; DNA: TGTGCCAGCAGCTCCTATCTAGGGGAGCTGTTTTTT; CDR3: CASSSYLGELFF
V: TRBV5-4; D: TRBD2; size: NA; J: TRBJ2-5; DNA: TGTGCCAGCAGCTTCGGGCGGGGGGCGGGGGAGACCCAGTACTTC; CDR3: CASSFGRGAGETQYF
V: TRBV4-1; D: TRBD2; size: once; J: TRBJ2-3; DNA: TGCGCCAGCAGCCGCTCGCTAGCGGGAAGCACAGATACGCAGTATTTT; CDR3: CASSRSLAGSTDTQYF
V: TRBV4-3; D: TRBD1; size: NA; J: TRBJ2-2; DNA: TGCGCCAGCAGCCAAGATCAGGGGGCGCAAACCGGGGAGCTGTTTTTT; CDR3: CASSQDQGAQTGELFF
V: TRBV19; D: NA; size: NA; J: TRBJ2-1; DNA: TGTGCCAGTAGTATCCAATCAGGGGGGACTAGAAGCAATGAGCAGTTCTTC; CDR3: CASSIQSGGTRSNEQFF
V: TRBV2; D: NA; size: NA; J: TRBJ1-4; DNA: TGTGCCAGCATAAGGGAAATTAATGAAAAACTGTTTTTT; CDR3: CASIREINEKLFF
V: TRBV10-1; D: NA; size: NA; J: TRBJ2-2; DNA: TGCGCCATTAGGGGTATGCCTTCCGGGGAGCTGTTTTTT; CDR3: CAIRGMPSGELFF
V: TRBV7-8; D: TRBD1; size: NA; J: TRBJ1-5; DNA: TGTGCCAGCAGCGCCGGGACAGGGGTCCTAACGCCCCAGCATTTT; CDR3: CASSAGTGVLTPQHF
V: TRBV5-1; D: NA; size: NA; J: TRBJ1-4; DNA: TGCGCCAGCAGTCTCGGGGCTAATGAAAAACTGTTTTTT; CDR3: CASSLGANEKLFF